Below, 27 T cell receptor beta chains from the same sample are listed, as sequenced in a study of cytomegalovirus exposure and HLA in healthy donors. Use of 60 Vbeta and 13 Jbeta primers characterized the PCR. The data were produced by immunoSEQ multiplex PCR, yet TCRdb's version contains in-frame clones alone and is incomplete. The sample holds approximately 180,000 clones, around four fifths seen once. Sequencing used PBMCs. These receptors were obtained from a woman in her fifties or sixties in good health and CMV-seropositive.

The chain uses TRBV30 and TRBJ2-3, with 9 bases matching TRBD2. With 7 bases clipped from V and 5 bases from J, the junction kept 10 bases outside the gene matches. CDR3 size: 14 residues. Germline CDR1 GTSNPN, CDR2 SVGIG (reference sequence). Here the CDR3 DNA reads TGTGCCTCGAGCGAGCGGGGGGAAATAGATACGCAGTATTTT. Translation: CASSERGEIDTQYF. Full variable domain (remainder filled in from reference TRBV30 and TRBJ2-3): SQTIHQWPATLVQPVGSPLSLECTVEGTSNPNLYWYRQAAGRGLQLLFYSVGIGQISSEVPQNLSASRPQDRQFILSSKKLLLSDSGFYLCASSERGEIDTQYFGPGTRLTVL.

The chain links TRBV29-1 to TRBJ2-3; 8 bases fit TRBD2. With V trimmed by 0 bases and J by 3 bases, 8 bases remained unmatched. The CDR3 is 16 residues long. Germline assignment: CDR1 SQVTM and CDR2 ANQGSEA. Written as DNA, the CDR3 is TGCAGCGTTGAAGACCGGATTAGCGGGGAAACAGATACGCAGTATTTT. It encodes CSVEDRISGETDTQYF.

The CDR3 reads CASSASQGVIYEQYF. The CDR3 DNA reads as TGTGCCAGCAGTGCGTCACAGGGGGTAATCTACGAGCAGTACTTC. The chain uses TRBV2 and TRBJ2-7; TRBD1 matches 8 bases. The CDR3 spans 15 residues. Germline CDR1 and CDR2: SNHLY and FYNNEI. V trimming: 4 bases; J trimming: 3 bases; junction bases outside the gene matches: 8.

V usage is TRBV29-1 and J usage is TRBJ2-1, with 13 bases that match TRBD2. This CDR3 spans 14 amino acids. Germline V gives CDR1 SQVTM, CDR2 ANQGSEA. The junction had 5 bases not matched to a gene; V was cut back by 5 bases and J by 7 bases. Here the CDR3 reads CSVLTSGGKNEQFF. The CDR3 DNA sequence: TGCAGCGTTCTGACTAGCGGGGGGAAGAATGAGCAGTTCTTC.

The gene calls are TRBV29-1 and TRBJ1-1; D possibly corresponds to TRBD1 (6 bases). V gave up 6 bases and J gave up 4 bases, with 12 bases separating them. This CDR3 has 12 residues. The germline CDR1 and CDR2 sequences are SQVTM and ANQGSEA. In DNA form, the CDR3 reads TGCAGCGTCGAACAGGGTAGCACTGAAGCTTTCTTT. It specifies CSVEQGSTEAFF.

The rearrangement joins TRBV2 to TRBJ2-7, with 8 bases fitting TRBD1. This CDR3 contains 15 residues. Germline trimming cut 10 bases from V and 1 base from J; bases unmatched to any gene: 12. Germline V gives CDR1 SNHLY, CDR2 FYNNEI. The CDR3 region is CAIIIIGQGSYEQYF. The DNA of the CDR3 is TGTGCCATCATCATTATTGGACAGGGTTCCTACGAGCAGTACTTC.

The rearrangement links TRBV2 to TRBJ2-7, with TRBD2 identical over 13 bases. Trimming removed 9 bases from V and 4 bases from J; junction bases left unmatched: 6. The CDR3 covers 14 residues. Germline CDR1 reads SNHLY; CDR2 reads FYNNEI. CDR3 sequence reads: CASGPGLAGYEQYF. The CDR3 DNA reads TGTGCCAGTGGACCGGGACTAGCGGGGTACGAGCAGTACTTC.

The chain employs TRBV6-1 and TRBJ1-3; no definite D call. The length of the CDR3 is 14 residues. Trimming removed 2 bases from V and 2 bases from J, with 7 bases in between. The V gene's germline CDR1 is MNHNS and CDR2 SASEGT. CDR3 region: CASSEPVTGNTIYF. DNA for the CDR3: TGTGCCAGCAGTGAACCCGTAACTGGAAACACCATATATTTT.

J is TRBJ2-5 and V is TRBV5-5; 7 nucleotides line up with TRBD1. The CDR3 extends over 16 amino acids. CDR1 is SGHKS, CDR2 YYEKEE, per germline (reference sequence). Trimming at V came to 4 bases and at J to 4 bases, leaving 13 bases not matched to a gene. The CDR3 DNA follows: TGTGCCAGCAGCCCCCTAGGGACAGCTAACGGAGAGACCCAGTACTTC. The encoded protein is CASSPLGTANGETQYF.

The chain has TRBV13 and TRBJ2-7; tentatively, D is TRBD1 (6 bases). This CDR3 contains 15 residues. The ends were cut back, 0 bases at V and 2 bases at J, with 11 bases in the middle. CDR1 PRHDT and CDR2 FYEKMQ come from the germline V gene (reference sequence). In nucleotides, the CDR3 is TGTGCCAGCAGCTTAGGCCAGGGGCGGGCCTACGAGCAGTACTTC. It is translated as CASSLGQGRAYEQYF.

The genes are TRBV5-6 and TRBJ2-2; the match to TRBD1 covers 8 bases. V gave up 1 base and J gave up 5 bases; unmatched junction bases: 4. The CDR3 consists of 15 residues. Germline CDR1 reads SGHDT; CDR2 reads YYEEEE. CDR3 protein: CASSLPGGVTGELFF. DNA of the CDR3: TGTGCCAGCAGCTTGCCAGGGGGCGTTACCGGGGAGCTGTTTTTT.

The chain links TRBV5-1 to TRBJ1-1; TRBD1 matches at 8 bases. CDR1 and CDR2 from the germline V gene are SGHRS and YFSETQ. The trim removed 4 bases at V and 3 bases at J, leaving 5 bases unmatched. This CDR3 contains 14 residues. The CDR3, as DNA: TGCGCCAGCAGCCCCGGGACAGGCCACACTGAAGCTTTCTTT. Its translation: CASSPGTGHTEAFF.

J is TRBJ1-2 and V is TRBV5-8; tentative D call: TRBD1 (5 bases). The V end lost 3 bases, the J end lost 4 bases, and 13 bases lay between the germline ends. The CDR3 is 14 amino acids. Per the germline V gene, CDR1 is SGHTS and CDR2 is YDEGEE. The DNA for the CDR3 is TGTGCCAGCAGCTGGGAGGGACGCCGCTATGGCTACACCTTC. Protein sequence: CASSWEGRRYGYTF.

This clone was seen a few times. The chain joins TRBV9 to TRBJ1-1; D is unresolved. This CDR3 region has 14 residues. Trimming removed 5 bases from V and 1 base from J, with 12 bases in between. From germline, CDR1 is SGDLS and CDR2 YYNGEE. CDR3: CASSYDIRNTEAFF. The CDR3 DNA is TGTGCCAGCAGTTATGACATCCGGAACACTGAAGCTTTCTTT.

The chain has TRBV10-3 and TRBJ2-3; D unclear. CDR1 is ENHRY and CDR2 is SYGVKD in the germline V gene. Trimming pared 2 bases from V and 3 bases from J, leaving 9 bases between. CDR3 length equals 14 residues. The CDR3 nucleotides are TGTGCCATCAGTGAGGCCACTACAACAGATACGCAGTATTTT. Translated, it gives CAISEATTTDTQYF.

This clone was seen only a few times. The chain is built from TRBV30 and TRBJ2-3; D might be TRBD1 (5 bases). This CDR3 contains 12 residues. Germline-derived CDR1 and CDR2 are GTSNPN and SVGIG (reference sequence). V dropped 1 base and J dropped 4 bases, with 6 bases sitting between them. This chain's CDR3 is CAWSARADTQYF. CDR3 DNA: TGTGCCTGGAGTGCCAGGGCAGATACGCAGTATTTT.

The V call is TRBV9, the J call TRBJ2-3; 10 nucleotides line up with TRBD1. The trim removed 3 bases at V and 0 bases at J, leaving 4 bases unmatched. Germline assignment: CDR1 SGDLS and CDR2 YYNGEE. The CDR3 spans 16 residues. CDR3 sequence reads: CASSADRGRSTDTQYF. DNA for the CDR3: TGTGCCAGCAGCGCAGACAGGGGGCGTAGCACAGATACGCAGTATTTT.

The gene calls are TRBV7-3 and TRBJ1-2; D not resolved. Germline CDR1 SGHTA, CDR2 FQGTGA. V gave up 2 bases and J gave up 4 bases, with 17 bases separating them. CDR3 length equals 16 residues. The CDR3 DNA is TGTGCCAGCAGCTTATCCGTGGAGGTCCGAGCCTATGGCTACACCTTC. Residues: CASSLSVEVRAYGYTF.

This clone was observed once. The rearrangement joins TRBV27 to TRBJ1-3; 10 bases are a match to TRBD1. This CDR3 is 15 amino acids long. With V trimmed by 4 bases and J by 5 bases, 5 bases remained unmatched. The V gene's germline CDR1 is MNHEY and CDR2 SMNVEV (reference sequence). CDR3 in DNA: TGTGCCAGCAGTTCCCGGGACAGGGGACGAAACACCATATATTTT. This gives the protein CASSSRDRGRNTIYF.

This clone was detected only once. The chain employs TRBV13 and TRBJ1-4; a weak D match, TRBD1 (5 bases). The CDR3 runs to 16 residues. With 3 bases removed from V and 5 bases from J, the gap between germline ends came to 16 bases. Germline CDR1 is PRHDT and CDR2 is FYEKMQ (reference sequence). The CDR3 here is CASSFKWQGLNEKLFF. CDR3 DNA: TGTGCCAGCAGCTTTAAATGGCAGGGCCTGAATGAAAAACTGTTTTTT.

The chain uses TRBV19 and TRBJ1-3; 7 nucleotides match TRBD1. The CDR3 runs to 14 residues. The germline V gene has CDR1 LNHDA and CDR2 SQIVND (reference sequence). V dropped 5 bases and J dropped 7; count of bases not matched to a gene: 8. The CDR3 loop reads CASSPSDRVNTIYF. For the CDR3, the DNA is TGTGCCAGTAGTCCCTCCGACAGGGTCAACACCATATATTTT.

This clone came up once. The chain uses TRBV7-8 and TRBJ2-7; 11 bases line up with TRBD2. Germline assignment: CDR1 SGHVS and CDR2 FQNEAQ. Trimming cost V 4 bases and J 5 bases; bases outside gene matches: 10. The CDR3 totals 16 residues. CDR3 sequence reads: CASSSRVTSGDNEQYF. The CDR3, as DNA: TGTGCCAGCAGCTCCCGCGTGACTAGCGGGGACAACGAGCAGTACTTC. The full variable domain, its missing parts supplied by reference TRBV7-8 and TRBJ2-7, is GAGVSQSPRYKVAKRGQDVALRCDPISGHVSLFWYQQALGQGPEFLTYFQNEAQLDKSGLPSDRFFAERPEGSVSTLKIQRTQQEDSAVYLCASSSRVTSGDNEQYFGPGTRLTVT.

The CDR3 bases are TGTGCCATCAGTGATGGACAGGGGGCCAGGAATGAGCAGTTCTTC. Protein: CAISDGQGARNEQFF. The J gene is TRBJ2-1, the V gene TRBV10-3; TRBD1 matches 11 bases. This CDR3 region has 15 residues. Germline values: CDR1 ENHRY, CDR2 SYGVKD. The V and J ends lost 3 bases and 7 bases, in that order; junction bases with no gene match: 5.

The V and J genes are TRBV7-8 and TRBJ2-2, with D possibly being TRBD1 (6 bases). The CDR3 consists of 15 residues. The germline V gene encodes CDR1 SGHVS and CDR2 FQNEAQ. Between the trimmed V and J ends, which lost 4 bases and 7 bases, there was a span of 16 bases. Here the CDR3 DNA reads TGTGCCAGCAGCTGGGGCTTGGGGGCCGGCGGGGAGCTGTTTTTT. Its protein product is CASSWGLGAGGELFF.

Note on this clone: An end of the junction does not agree with germline; a read error may underlie this. The chain carries TRBV19 and TRBJ2-7, with 10 bases identical to TRBD1. The CDR3 is made up of 13 amino acids. Germline values: CDR1 LNHDA, CDR2 SQIVND (reference sequence). The CDR3 bases are TGTGCCAGTACCGCGACAGGGGGCGGCCCTCCTTCCTTC. Translating gives CASTATGGGPPSF.

This chain links TRBV19 with TRBJ2-7; 10 bases agree with TRBD1. Germline CDR1 and CDR2: LNHDA and SQIVND (reference sequence). V shed 4 bases and J 2 bases; nucleotides not matched to a gene: 5. There are 15 residues in the CDR3. The CDR3 DNA is TGTGCCAGTAGTAAGGTGGGACAGGGGACCTACGAGCAGTACTTC. Protein sequence: CASSKVGQGTYEQYF.

V gene TRBV6-1 combines with J gene TRBJ1-5; 7 bases are a match to TRBD1. This CDR3 has 14 residues. V shed 6 bases and J 4 bases; nucleotides not matched to a gene: 6. CDR1 and CDR2 (germline): MNHNS, SASEGT. CDR3 DNA: TGTGCCAGCAGCACCGGGACAGTAAATCAGCCCCAGCATTTT. Translating gives CASSTGTVNQPQHF.